The rows below give T cell receptor beta chains drawn from one sample of a study of blood T cell repertoires in COVID-19. The protocol was immunoSEQ multiplex PCR, while the TCRdb copy is restricted to in-frame clones and leaves out a portion. The sample shows approximately 200,000 clones, around 83% of them seen only once. The sample consisted of peripheral blood. The receptors derive from a woman in her fifties or sixties with acute or convalescent COVID-19. The CDR3 runs from the conserved cysteine through the conserved F or W. The order of the fields is D gene, J gene, V gene, clone size, CDR3 protein, CDR3 DNA. D genes are given only for firm matches. Only some rows state a clone size, as once, few, many or a class for expanded clones.

>TRBD2|TRBJ2-5|TRBV5-4|-
CASSELAGAMGETQYF
TGTGCCAGCAGCGAGCTAGCGGGAGCTATGGGGGAGACCCAGTACTTC
>TRBD1|TRBJ1-2|TRBV19|-
CASSIRRDRSGYTF
TGTGCCAGTAGTATAAGGCGGGACAGGTCCGGCTACACCTTC
>TRBD1|TRBJ1-6|TRBV5-1|once
CASRPGTGVSPLHF
TGCGCCAGCCGACCCGGGACAGGGGTATCACCCCTCCACTTT
>-|TRBJ2-7|TRBV5-1|-
CASSLEDTGPYF
TGCGCCAGCAGCTTGGAAGACACAGGTCCGTACTTC
>-|TRBJ1-6|TRBV28|-
CASSLSGGGGSPLHF
TGTGCCAGCAGTTTATCTGGGGGAGGAGGTTCACCCCTCCACTTT
>-|TRBJ1-1|TRBV30|-
CALKTGTFNTEAFF
TGTGCCCTGAAAACCGGGACATTTAACACTGAAGCTTTCTTT
>-|TRBJ1-5|TRBV24-1|-
CATSEGRISNQPQHF
TGTGCCACCAGTGAGGGCAGAATTAGCAATCAGCCCCAGCATTTT
>-|TRBJ2-2|TRBV7-2|-
CASSLTGVGTGELFF
TGTGCCAGCAGCTTAACGGGAGTGGGCACCGGGGAGCTGTTTTTT
>TRBD1|TRBJ1-5|TRBV9|-
CASSLTGDYSNQPQHF
TGTGCCAGCAGCTTGACAGGGGACTATAGCAATCAGCCCCAGCATTTT
>-|TRBJ1-2|TRBV19|-
CASIGSGYGYTF
TGTGCCAGTATTGGGTCCGGGTATGGCTACACCTTC
>-|TRBJ1-2|TRBV3-1/TRBV3-2|-
CASSPGTNYGYTF
TGTGCCAGCAGTCCCGGGACAAACTATGGCTACACCTTC
>-|TRBJ2-5|TRBV27|-
CASSYNPSGETQYF
TGTGCCAGCAGTTATAATCCCTCGGGAGAGACCCAGTACTTC
>TRBD1|TRBJ1-5|TRBV5-1|-
CASSPWTGTGQPQHF
TGCGCCAGCAGCCCTTGGACAGGAACGGGTCAGCCCCAGCATTTT
>TRBD1|TRBJ2-7|TRBV9|many
CASSVGQSSSYEQYF
TGTGCCAGCAGCGTGGGACAGTCGAGCTCCTACGAGCAGTACTTC
>-|TRBJ2-7|TRBV4-3|-
CASSQEKGNSYEQYF
TGCGCCAGCAGCCAAGAAAAGGGGAACTCCTACGAGCAGTACTTC
>TRBD1|TRBJ2-1|TRBV2|-
CASREDRGFAYNEQFF
TGTGCCAGCAGGGAGGACAGGGGTTTTGCCTACAATGAGCAGTTCTTC
>TRBD1|TRBJ2-1|TRBV6-5|-
CASTRRGQNYNEQFF
TGTGCCAGCACCCGCCGGGGACAGAACTACAATGAGCAGTTCTTC
>-|TRBJ2-1|TRBV15|-
CATSRLRSKAGEQFF
TGTGCCACCAGCAGACTTCGCAGTAAGGCGGGTGAGCAGTTCTTC
>TRBD1|TRBJ1-2|TRBV28|-
CASSPTGNRGYTF
TGTGCCAGCAGCCCGACAGGGAATCGTGGCTACACCTTC
>-|TRBJ2-7|TRBV9|-
CASPTGSGNFDEQYF
TGTGCCAGCCCCACCGGATCCGGGAACTTCGACGAGCAGTACTTC
>TRBD2|TRBJ2-1|TRBV28|-
CASKSAGGPIGLQFF
TGTGCCAGCAAATCAGCGGGAGGGCCAATCGGCTTGCAGTTCTTC
>TRBD1|TRBJ1-5|TRBV3-1/TRBV3-2|-
CASSPDRVGQPQHF
TGTGCCAGCAGCCCTGACAGGGTCGGACAGCCCCAGCATTTT
>TRBD1|TRBJ1-1|TRBV4-1|few
CASSQVRTGRTEAFF
TGCGCCAGCAGCCAAGTTCGGACAGGGAGGACTGAAGCTTTCTTT
>TRBD2|TRBJ2-1|TRBV19|-
CASSQTSGRLNEQFF
TGTGCCAGTAGTCAGACTAGCGGGAGATTGAATGAGCAGTTCTTC
>TRBD1|TRBJ1-2|TRBV27|few
CASSLTGVEGYTF
TGTGCCAGCAGTTTGACAGGGGTGGAGGGCTACACCTTC
>-|TRBJ1-2|TRBV25-1|-
CASSELDNYGYGYTF
TGTGCCAGCAGTGAATTGGACAACTATGGTTATGGCTACACCTTC
>-|TRBJ2-3|TRBV30|-
CAWRGLSGSDTQYF
TGTGCCTGGAGGGGCCTCTCTGGCTCAGATACGCAGTATTTT
>-|TRBJ1-5|TRBV2|-
CASEGSGNNQPQHF
TGTGCCAGCGAAGGTTCGGGGAACAATCAGCCCCAGCATTTT
>TRBD2|TRBJ2-3|TRBV27|-
CASSPQRGADTQYF
TGTGCCAGCAGTCCGCAGCGGGGGGCAGATACGCAGTATTTT
>-|TRBJ1-2|TRBV5-6|-
CASSVGQNVGYTF
TGTGCCAGCAGCGTTGGACAGAACGTTGGCTACACCTTC
>TRBD1|TRBJ1-2|TRBV4-3|-
CASSPPDRPATGYTF
TGCGCCAGCAGCCCCCCGGACAGGCCAGCGACTGGCTACACCTTC
>-|TRBJ1-6|TRBV5-5|-
CASSLGPQLRSSYNSPLHF
TGTGCCAGCAGCTTGGGTCCGCAGCTTCGGAGCTCCTATAATTCACCCCTCCACTTT
>-|TRBJ2-7|TRBV28|-
CASSSYRAAYEQYF
TGTGCCAGCAGTTCATACAGGGCCGCCTACGAGCAGTACTTC
>-|TRBJ1-1|TRBV18|-
CASSQRRGPNTEAFF
TGTGCCAGCTCTCAACGGAGGGGTCCTAACACTGAAGCTTTCTTT
>-|TRBJ2-6|TRBV19|few
CASSIGGAGANVLTF
TGTGCCAGTAGTATAGGGGGCGCTGGGGCCAACGTCCTGACTTTC
>-|TRBJ1-5|TRBV4-1|-
CASSQATGEGQPQHF
TGCGCCAGCAGCCAAGCGACTGGGGAGGGTCAGCCCCAGCATTTT
>-|TRBJ2-2|TRBV21-1|-
CASSTGELFF
TGTGCCAGCTCAACCGGGGAGCTGTTTTTT
>TRBD1|TRBJ1-2|TRBV5-5|once
CASSLNNRDSLHGYTF
TGTGCCAGCAGCTTGAACAACCGGGACAGTTTACATGGCTACACCTTC
>TRBD2|TRBJ2-3|TRBV12-3/TRBV12-4|-
CASSGTRMHTQYF
TGTGCCAGCAGCGGGACTAGAATGCATACGCAGTATTTT
>TRBD1|TRBJ1-3|TRBV6-5|-
CASRSGQSSGNTIYF
TGTGCCAGCAGATCGGGACAGAGCTCTGGAAACACCATATATTTT
>-|TRBJ1-1|TRBV7-8|few
CASSFETGLIWITEAFF
TGTGCCAGCAGCTTTGAAACAGGGTTGATTTGGATCACTGAAGCTTTCTTT
>-|TRBJ2-2|TRBV28|-
CASSPPGTGELFF
TGTGCCAGCAGCCCCCCGGGAACTGGGGAGCTGTTTTTT
>TRBD2|TRBJ2-1|TRBV5-1|-
CASQAGGTSDEQFF
TGCGCCAGCCAAGCGGGGGGGACGTCCGATGAGCAGTTCTTC
>-|TRBJ2-2|TRBV5-1|-
CASSLAFNPTGELFF
TGCGCCAGCAGCTTGGCCTTTAATCCTACCGGGGAGCTGTTTTTT
>-|TRBJ1-1|TRBV6-2/TRBV6-3|few
CASSLTGDGSNTEAFF
TGTGCCAGCAGCCTCACGGGGGACGGGTCGAACACTGAAGCTTTCTTT
>TRBD2|TRBJ2-7|TRBV28|-
CASSREGGPYEQYF
TGTGCCAGCAGCCGGGAGGGGGGGCCTTACGAGCAGTACTTC
>TRBD1|TRBJ1-1|TRBV29-1|-
CSGTGYTEAFF
TGCAGCGGGACAGGTTACACTGAAGCTTTCTTT
>TRBD1|TRBJ1-2|TRBV7-9|-
CASSPGTGYGGDGYTF
TGTGCCAGCAGCCCCGGGACAGGGTACGGAGGGGATGGCTACACCTTC
>-|TRBJ2-1|TRBV5-8|-
CASNQYNEQFF
TGTGCCAGCAACCAGTACAATGAGCAGTTCTTC
>TRBD1|TRBJ1-5|TRBV4-1|-
CASSQTGGRQPQHF
TGCGCCAGCAGCCAGACAGGGGGCCGACAGCCCCAGCATTTT
>TRBD1|TRBJ2-4|TRBV19|-
CASTGQGVVGKNIQYF
TGTGCCAGTACCGGACAGGGGGTTGTAGGCAAAAACATTCAGTACTTC
>TRBD2|TRBJ2-1|TRBV2|-
CASSERGAAYNEQFF
TGTGCCAGCAGTGAGCGGGGGGCGGCCTACAATGAGCAGTTCTTC
>TRBD1|TRBJ1-2|TRBV5-6|-
CASSLGDREYGYTF
TGTGCCAGCAGCTTGGGGGACAGGGAATATGGCTACACCTTC
>TRBD1|TRBJ2-5|TRBV13|-
CASSLGQGEETQYF
TGTGCCAGCAGCTTAGGACAGGGGGAAGAGACCCAGTACTTC
>-|TRBJ1-4|TRBV20-1|-
CSARNSGLFF
TGCAGTGCTAGAAACAGCGGGCTGTTTTTT